The 27 T cell receptor beta chains in this list originate from one sample, sequenced in a study of T cell clonotyping in hematopoietic cell transplantation. The time point denotes: recipient sample about 28 days before transplant, after cytoreduction. Here immunoSEQ multiplex PCR was the method, and the copy in TCRdb shows in-frame clones only, minus some. The table includes approximately 5,000 clones, approximately 84% detected once. The source material was peripheral blood mononuclear cells, sampled before stem cell transplant. The source of these receptors is a man aged 55-75 years with acute myeloid leukemia. Some clones in this sample may be carry-over from other donors' samples.

The DNA for the CDR3 is TGTGCCAGCAGCAGGGACGTGGCGGTATATGGCTACACCTTC. It encodes CASSRDVAVYGYTF. The chain couples TRBV7-9 to TRBJ1-2, with a possible D match to TRBD1 (5 bases). Germline V gene lookup returns CDR1 SEHNR and CDR2 FQNEAQ (reference sequence). CDR3 length: 14 amino acids. Trimming left V 5 bases short and J 5 bases short, with 15 bases between. Full variable domain (remainder filled in from reference TRBV7-9 and TRBJ1-2): DTGVSQNPRHKITKRGQNVTFRCDPISEHNRLYWYRQTLGQGPEFLTYFQNEAQLEKSRLLSDRFSAERPKGSFSTLEIQRTEQGDSAMYLCASSRDVAVYGYTFGSGTRLTVV.

The CDR3 sequence: CASSLVGRTEAFF. Here the CDR3 DNA reads TGCGCCAGCAGCTTGGTAGGAAGGACTGAAGCTTTCTTT. The chain is built from TRBV5-1 and TRBJ1-1; D uncertain. Trimming took 0 bases from V and 5 from J, leaving 8 bases between them. Germline V gene data show CDR1 as SGHRS and CDR2 as YFSETQ. This CDR3 comprises 13 residues.

The rearrangement uses TRBV4-3 and TRBJ2-3, with 11 bases fitting TRBD2. CDR1 and CDR2 from the germline V gene are LGHNA and YSLEER. This CDR3 contains 16 residues. The V and J ends lost 3 bases and 6 bases, in that order; junction bases with no gene match: 8. The CDR3 DNA is TGCGCCAGCAGCCACGACACTAGCGGGGGTTCGGATACGCAGTATTTT. Encoded protein: CASSHDTSGGSDTQYF.

The chain has TRBV6-1 and TRBJ1-2; D not certain. Germline CDR1 MNHNS, CDR2 SASEGT. The CDR3 runs 15 residues. V was pared by 2 bases and J by 2 bases, with 12 bases between. The CDR3 reads CASSEPQRGNYGYTF. CDR3 nucleotide sequence: TGTGCCAGCAGTGAACCCCAGCGGGGAAACTATGGCTACACCTTC.

This clone was found a few times. J is TRBJ1-2 and V is TRBV14; the match to TRBD1 covers 7 bases. V lost 1 base to trimming and J lost 4 bases; unmatched junction nucleotides: 3. The CDR3 totals 14 residues. CDR1 SGHDN and CDR2 FVKESK come from the germline V gene. This CDR3 is CASSQVSGGYGYTF. In DNA form, the CDR3 reads TGTGCCAGCAGCCAAGTTTCAGGGGGCTATGGCTACACCTTC.

The chain is built from TRBV9 and TRBJ1-2, with D perhaps TRBD1 (6 bases). Germline values: CDR1 SGDLS, CDR2 YYNGEE. The CDR3 has 15 amino acids. Trimming took off 0 bases at V and 0 bases at J, with 9 bases between the two ends. This CDR3 is CASSVGGAPNYGYTF. The CDR3, as DNA: TGTGCCAGCAGCGTAGGGGGGGCTCCTAACTATGGCTACACCTTC.

This chain links TRBV7-6 with TRBJ2-3, with TRBD1 matching 8 bases. The germline CDR1 and CDR2 sequences are SGHVS and FNYEAQ. V was pared by 5 bases and J by 3 bases, with 7 bases of the junction left unmatched. This CDR3 is built from 15 residues. CDR3 DNA: TGTGCCAGCAGCCGGGACAGGCGGGTGACAGATACGCAGTATTTT. Amino acid sequence: CASSRDRRVTDTQYF. Full variable domain (rest looked up from reference TRBV7-6 and TRBJ2-3): GAGVSQSPRYKVTKRGQDVALRCDPISGHVSLYWYRQALGQGPEFLTYFNYEAQQDKSGLPNDRFSAERPEGSISTLTIQRTEQRDSAMYRCASSRDRRVTDTQYFGPGTRLTVL.

The chain couples TRBV19 to TRBJ1-5; 10 bases align to TRBD1. J lost 5 bases, V lost 3 bases, and 4 bases had no gene match. Germline V CDR1 and CDR2: LNHDA, SQIVND (reference sequence). The CDR3 consists of 15 residues. CDR3 DNA: TGTGCCAGTAGTATGGACAGGGGGATACATCAGCCCCAGCATTTT. Its protein product is CASSMDRGIHQPQHF.

This chain joins TRBV28 and TRBJ1-1, with D perhaps matching TRBD1 (6 bases). Germline-derived CDR1 and CDR2 are MDHEN and SYDVKM. Trimming removed 8 bases from V and 2 bases from J, with 12 bases in between. This CDR3 is built from 13 residues. The CDR3, as DNA: TGTGCCAGCTTACGGACAGCTAACACTGAAGCTTTCTTT. Its translation is CASLRTANTEAFF.

The V call is TRBV6-1, the J call TRBJ1-2, with 7 bases fitting TRBD1. Germline V gene lookup returns CDR1 MNHNS and CDR2 SASEGT. This CDR3 is built from 15 residues. After removal of 3 bases from V and 5 bases from J, the junction contained 9 bases not matched to a gene. CDR3 sequence (DNA): TGTGCCAGCAGTGAGGAGACAGGGTTGCGATATGGCTACACCTTC. The encoded protein is CASSEETGLRYGYTF.

This chain joins TRBV4-1 and TRBJ2-1; D could derive from TRBD1 or TRBD2 (5 bases each). The CDR3 has 18 amino acids. Germline V gives CDR1 MGHRA, CDR2 YSYEKL. V lost 0 bases and J 0 bases, leaving 15 bases between the germline ends. The CDR3 bases are TGCGCCAGCAGCCAAGAACCCGTCTCGGGGCTCTCCTACAATGAGCAGTTCTTC. It translates to CASSQEPVSGLSYNEQFF.

This chain links TRBV18 with TRBJ2-6, with a possible D match to TRBD2 (5 bases). Germline V gene lookup returns CDR1 KGHSH and CDR2 LQKENI. The CDR3 length is 14 residues. The V gene lost 3 bases and the J gene lost 3 bases, with 6 bases spanning the gap. The DNA for the CDR3 is TGTGCCAGCTCACCCGGGATTGGGGCCAACGTCCTGACTTTC. Amino acid sequence: CASSPGIGANVLTF.

This chain links TRBV7-2 with TRBJ2-1; D not certain. Deletions cut 2 bases from V and 8 bases from J, with 4 bases between. Germline CDR1 and CDR2: SGHTA and FQGNSA. This CDR3 spans 11 amino acids. This CDR3 is CASSLIYEQFF. The CDR3 bases are TGTGCCAGCAGCTTAATTTATGAGCAGTTCTTC.

The CDR3 here is CASSTTGSDSPLHF. CDR3 DNA sequence: TGCGCCAGCAGCACGACAGGGAGCGATTCACCCCTCCACTTT. This chain links TRBV5-1 with TRBJ1-6, with TRBD1 matching 7 bases. This CDR3 contains 14 residues. Germline V CDR1 and CDR2: SGHRS, YFSETQ. Losses at the gene ends were 4 bases for V and 8 bases for J; bases not matched to a gene: 6.

In DNA, the CDR3 is TGTGCCAGCAGCCCGACAGGGTATACTGAAGCTTTCTTT. The encoded protein is CASSPTGYTEAFF. V and J are TRBV28 and TRBJ1-1; 7 bases fit TRBD1. CDR3 size: 13 residues. Germline loops: CDR1 MDHEN, CDR2 SYDVKM. V lost 6 bases, J lost 5 bases, and 6 bases stayed unmatched.

The chain has TRBV30 and TRBJ2-7, with 9 bases aligning to TRBD2. Germline assignment: CDR1 GTSNPN and CDR2 SVGIG (reference sequence). The CDR3 spans 13 residues. This CDR3 reads CASSGGPLYEQYF. The CDR3 nucleotides are TGTGCGTCAAGCGGGGGGCCTCTCTACGAGCAGTACTTC.

The V and J genes are TRBV28 and TRBJ1-1; 8 bases agree with TRBD1. V gave up 7 bases and J gave up 1 base; unmatched junction bases: 5. The length of the CDR3 is 14 residues. Germline V gene lookup returns CDR1 MDHEN and CDR2 SYDVKM. This CDR3 reads CASNVQGGNTEAFF. The CDR3 coding sequence is TGTGCCAGCAACGTACAGGGGGGGAACACTGAAGCTTTCTTT. The full variable domain, rest sourced from reference TRBV28 and TRBJ1-1, is DVKVTQSSRYLVKRTGEKVFLECVQDMDHENMFWYRQDPGLGLRLIYFSYDVKMKEKGDIPEGYSVSREKKERFSLILESASTNQTSMYLCASNVQGGNTEAFFGQGTRLTVV.

Comments on this clone: The junction departs from the called germline gene at one end, perhaps through a read error. CDR3 residues: CASSPGTDYGYTF. For the CDR3, the DNA is TGTGCTAGCAGCCCCGGGACAGACTATGGCTACACCTTC. The chain is built from TRBV7-7 and TRBJ1-2; 7 bases align to TRBD1. The CDR3 extends over 13 amino acids. Germline CDR1 is SSHAT and CDR2 is FNYEAQ (reference sequence).

The chain combines TRBV6-5 with TRBJ2-1; D ambiguous. The CDR3 contains 14 residues. Trimming shortened V by 1 base and J by 12 bases, and 16 bases separated the two germline ends. Germline CDR1 and CDR2: MNHEY and SVGAGI. Here the CDR3 DNA reads TGTGCCAGCAGTTACTTCGGTCCTGGGCAAGGGCAGTTCTTC. The encoded protein is CASSYFGPGQGQFF.

The V gene is TRBV19, the J gene TRBJ2-1; D possibly corresponds to TRBD2 (5 bases). The length of the CDR3 is 14 residues. V shed 6 bases and J shed 7 bases, with 16 bases lying between them. Germline values: CDR1 LNHDA, CDR2 SQIVND (reference sequence). CDR3 sequence reads: CASSGIIPSNEQFF. In DNA form, the CDR3 reads TGTGCCAGTAGCGGGATCATTCCGAGTAATGAGCAGTTCTTC.

This clone has a handful of counts. The chain combines TRBV18 with TRBJ2-3; 7 positions agree with TRBD2. Losses at the gene ends were 1 base for V and 4 bases for J; bases not matched to a gene: 5. The CDR3 loop spans 15 amino acids. Germline V CDR1 and CDR2: KGHSH, LQKENI. The CDR3 region has the DNA TGTGCCAGCTCACCACGCTCGGGAGGATCAGATACGCAGTATTTT. Translated, it gives CASSPRSGGSDTQYF.

This rearrangement joins TRBV5-1 to TRBJ2-5, with TRBD2 identical over 10 bases. The CDR3 is 17 residues long. V lost 0 bases, J lost 4 bases, and 9 bases stayed unmatched. Germline V lookup: CDR1 SGHRS, CDR2 YFSETQ. The CDR3 region is CASSLGLAGLSGETQYF. CDR3 coding DNA: TGCGCCAGCAGCTTGGGACTAGCGGGTTTAAGTGGAGAGACCCAGTACTTC.

The chain combines TRBV28 with TRBJ2-3; 8 nucleotides agree with TRBD1. CDR3 length: 19 residues. Germline V lookup: CDR1 MDHEN, CDR2 SYDVKM. V dropped 4 bases and J dropped 1; count of bases not matched to a gene: 16. Here the CDR3 reads CASSSSLRTGIRGTDTQYF. In nucleotides, the CDR3 is TGTGCCAGCAGTTCATCCTTGAGGACAGGGATAAGGGGCACAGATACGCAGTATTTT. The full variable domain, in which reference TRBV28 and TRBJ2-3 provide the parts outside the CDR3, is DVKVTQSSRYLVKRTGEKVFLECVQDMDHENMFWYRQDPGLGLRLIYFSYDVKMKEKGDIPEGYSVSREKKERFSLILESASTNQTSMYLCASSSSLRTGIRGTDTQYFGPGTRLTVL.

The genes are TRBV30 and TRBJ1-2, with D perhaps matching TRBD1 (5 bases). The V end was cut by 0 bases, the J end by 8 bases, with 16 bases between. CDR1 GTSNPN and CDR2 SVGIG come from the germline V gene (reference sequence). The CDR3 loop spans 14 amino acids. The CDR3 DNA is TGTGCCTGGAGTGTATACAGACAGAGGGTAGGCTACACCTTC. This encodes CAWSVYRQRVGYTF.

The CDR3 region has the DNA TGTGCCAGCAGTGAAGCGTATAAAATTGGGTATGAAGCTTTCTTT. This gives the protein CASSEAYKIGYEAFF. This chain connects TRBV2 to TRBJ1-1; D not resolved. Trimming took 0 bases from V and 7 from J, leaving 15 bases between them. The CDR3 loop spans 15 amino acids. Germline V lookup: CDR1 SNHLY, CDR2 FYNNEI.

The chain recombines TRBV6-8 with TRBJ2-5; 10 bases line up with TRBD2. CDR1 is MNHGY, CDR2 SAAAGT, per germline. The J segment lost 3 bases and the V segment lost 6 bases, leaving 7 bases of the junction unmatched. This CDR3 is built from 15 residues. The DNA for the CDR3 is TGTGCCAGCAGGCAAGCGGGAGGGGCCAAAGAGACCCAGTACTTC. This gives the protein CASRQAGGAKETQYF.

The rearrangement joins TRBV6-1 to TRBJ1-1; a possible D gene is TRBD1 (6 bases). The V and J ends lost 5 bases and 7 bases respectively, with 8 bases between them. Germline CDR1 is MNHNS and CDR2 is SASEGT. The CDR3 consists of 11 residues. CDR3 in DNA: TGTGCCAGCAGTCGCAGGGGTGAAGCTTTCTTT. This gives the protein CASSRRGEAFF.